Below, one T cell receptor beta chain is given with its context. Its antigen is undetermined. As to time point: week 11, during vaccination. Topical imiquimod accompanied each vaccine dose, which consisted of 300 ug of mutant IDH1 20-mer peptide. The donor cohort comprised cases of new WHO grade 3 or 4 IDH1-mutant, ATRX-lost astrocytoma. The data are from a study of a mutant IDH1 vaccine in newly diagnosed glioma. Study background: Either 4-6 weeks after radiotherapy alone or alongside temozolomide, vaccination was begun. Treated patients were approximately 62% male, approximately 38% female, mean age around 40 years.

In germline, CDR1 is SEHNR, CDR2 FQNEAQ (reference sequence). The CDR3 contains 13 residues. V was trimmed by 3 bases and J by 11 bases, leaving 16 bases between them. Repertoires were generated with immunoSEQ multiplex PCR, while TCRdb's copy carries only in-frame clones and drops some. Here the sample spans 110,000 or so clones, about nine tenths being singletons. The specimen was PBMCs, collected from a glioma patient whose treatment included an IDH1 peptide vaccine. The V and J genes are TRBV7-9 and TRBJ1-1, with D tentatively TRBD1 (5 bases). This receptor was taken from a woman aged 45-65 years with glioma. The CDR3 sequence is CASSLGTARGAFF. The CDR3 DNA follows: TGTGCCAGCAGCTTGGGGACGGCCCGAGGGGCTTTCTTT.